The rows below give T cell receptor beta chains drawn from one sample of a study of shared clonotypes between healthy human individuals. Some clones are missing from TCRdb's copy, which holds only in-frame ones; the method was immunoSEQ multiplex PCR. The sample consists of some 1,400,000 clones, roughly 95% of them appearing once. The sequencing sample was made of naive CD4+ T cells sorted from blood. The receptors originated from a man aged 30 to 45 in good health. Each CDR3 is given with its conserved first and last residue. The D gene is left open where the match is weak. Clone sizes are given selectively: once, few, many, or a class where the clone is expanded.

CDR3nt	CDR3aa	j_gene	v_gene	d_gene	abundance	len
TGTGCCAGCAGTTACGACAGGGGCCTCGGCTACACCTTC	CASSYDRGLGYTF	TRBJ1-2	TRBV28	TRBD1	once	13
TGCGCCAGCAGCCAAGAGGGGCAAGTCTACGAGCAGTACTTC	CASSQEGQVYEQYF	TRBJ2-7	TRBV4-1	-	-	14
TGTGCCAGCAGCTTTAGCCATGAGCAGTTCTTC	CASSFSHEQFF	TRBJ2-1	TRBV6-5	-	-	11
TGCGCCAGCAGCATAGCTAGCGAGAACAATGAGCAGTTCTTC	CASSIASENNEQFF	TRBJ2-1	TRBV5-1	-	-	14
TGTGCCAGCAGCTTAGGGGCAGGTGAAAACATTCAGTACTTC	CASSLGAGENIQYF	TRBJ2-4	TRBV11-3	-	once	14
TGTGCCAGCAGTCCGCACCTAGCCGGCGAGCAGTACTTC	CASSPHLAGEQYF	TRBJ2-7	TRBV28	-	-	13
TGTGCCAGCAGTGAAGCGCCCGGAGGCACTGAAGCTTTCTTT	CASSEAPGGTEAFF	TRBJ1-1	TRBV6-1	-	-	14
TGTGCCAGCAGGCTTAGAGGTAATGAAAAACTGTTTTTT	CASRLRGNEKLFF	TRBJ1-4	TRBV28	-	-	13
TGCAGCGCCAGACAGGGAAGAGCTGAAAAACTGTTTTTT	CSARQGRAEKLFF	TRBJ1-4	TRBV29-1	TRBD1	-	13
TGTGCCAGCAGTTTATTGGGCCAGGGGTTTAATGAAAAACTGTTTTTT	CASSLLGQGFNEKLFF	TRBJ1-4	TRBV27	-	-	16
TGTGCCAGCAGTGAAGCTTTTAGGGGGTCATATCAGCCCCAGCATTTT	CASSEAFRGSYQPQHF	TRBJ1-5	TRBV6-1	-	-	16
TGTGCCAGCAGCCACGCAGGGGCCTACGAGCAGTACTTC	CASSHAGAYEQYF	TRBJ2-7	TRBV25-1	-	once	13
TGCGCCAGCAGCCTAGTAGACAGGGGCAATCAGCCCCAGCATTTT	CASSLVDRGNQPQHF	TRBJ1-5	TRBV4-1	TRBD1	-	15
TGTGCCAGCAGCCCAACAGGGGGTTCGGGGCAAGAGACCCAGTACTTC	CASSPTGGSGQETQYF	TRBJ2-5	TRBV5-4	TRBD1	-	16
TGTGCCAGCAGCTTAGAGGGGGGGTTCACTGAAGCTTTCTTT	CASSLEGGFTEAFF	TRBJ1-1	TRBV7-2	-	-	14
TGTGCCAGCAGCTTAGGCACTAGTGGGGGGACAGATACGCAGTATTTT	CASSLGTSGGTDTQYF	TRBJ2-3	TRBV7-6	-	-	16
TGCAGCGTCACCGTAGACGGACCTCCCTACGAGCAGTACTTC	CSVTVDGPPYEQYF	TRBJ2-7	TRBV29-1	-	-	14
TGCGCCAGCAGCCTGATAGGACAGGGGGCGTCTGAAGCTTTCTTT	CASSLIGQGASEAFF	TRBJ1-1	TRBV5-1	TRBD1	-	15
TGTGCCAGCAGCTCAGACAGGGGGCAAGATACGCAGTATTTT	CASSSDRGQDTQYF	TRBJ2-3	TRBV2	TRBD1	-	14
TGTGCCAGTAAAACAGGGGGCAGGGGCAATCAGCCCCAGCATTTT	CASKTGGRGNQPQHF	TRBJ1-5	TRBV19	TRBD1	-	15
TGTGCCAGCAGTTCCCAATCGCCCTTTAGGTCCTACAATGAGCAGTTCTTC	CASSSQSPFRSYNEQFF	TRBJ2-1	TRBV27	-	-	17
TGCGCCAGCAGCTTGGGGGACAATGAGCAGTTCTTC	CASSLGDNEQFF	TRBJ2-1	TRBV5-1	-	-	12
TGTGCCAGCACATCCGGGACAGAGCACTACGAGCAGTACTTC	CASTSGTEHYEQYF	TRBJ2-7	TRBV6-1	TRBD1	once	14
TGTGCCAGCAGCCGGGTCGAGCGGGGGGACTACAATGAGCAGTTCTTC	CASSRVERGDYNEQFF	TRBJ2-1	TRBV4-2	TRBD2	-	16
TGCAGCGCTGGGGGCTACGAGCAGTACTTC	CSAGGYEQYF	TRBJ2-7	TRBV29-1	-	-	10
TGTGCCAGTAGTCCGACTAGCGGAGAAGAGACCCAGTACTTC	CASSPTSGEETQYF	TRBJ2-5	TRBV19	TRBD2	once	14
TGTGCCAGCACCTTGGACAAGTGCGAGCAGTACTTC	CASTLDKCEQYF	TRBJ2-7	TRBV2	-	-	12
TGTGCCAGCAGCTTAGCGCTCAAGGGACACAGCTCTGGAAACACCATATATTTT	CASSLALKGHSSGNTIYF	TRBJ1-3	TRBV7-9	-	once	18
TGTGCCAGCTCACCACAGGGCAGGGCAACTAATGAAAAACTGTTTTTT	CASSPQGRATNEKLFF	TRBJ1-4	TRBV18	-	-	16
TGTGCCAGCTCAGGGACTAGCGGGAGGACCGATGATACGCAGTATTTT	CASSGTSGRTDDTQYF	TRBJ2-3	TRBV18	TRBD2	-	16
TGCGCCAGCAGCTTCGGACTAACGAACACCGGGGAGCTGTTTTTT	CASSFGLTNTGELFF	TRBJ2-2	TRBV5-1	-	-	15
TGTGCTAGCAGCTCCGTTTCCGGGGACGGGGAGCTGTTTTTT	CASSSVSGDGELFF	TRBJ2-2	TRBV7-7	-	-	14
TGTGCCAGCAGCGCACAGGGTGATCAGCCCCAGCATTTT	CASSAQGDQPQHF	TRBJ1-5	TRBV7-9	-	few	13
TGCAGCGTTTTATCGGGGGGTGGCTACACCTTC	CSVLSGGGYTF	TRBJ1-2	TRBV29-1	-	-	11
TGCGCCAGCAGTCTTCGCACCAGACTAGCGTTTTACGAGCAGTACTTC	CASSLRTRLAFYEQYF	TRBJ2-7	TRBV23-1	TRBD2	-	16
TGTGCCAGCAGCTTAGTACCGGGACAGGGGATGAGTTTGTACGAGCAGTACTTC	CASSLVPGQGMSLYEQYF	TRBJ2-7	TRBV5-4	TRBD1	-	18
TGTGCCAGCCGAATTATTTATAGCAATCAGCCCCAGCATTTT	CASRIIYSNQPQHF	TRBJ1-5	TRBV19	-	-	14
TGTGCCATAGGGGACAGAATCTACTACGAGCAGTACTTC	CAIGDRIYYEQYF	TRBJ2-7	TRBV6-1	TRBD1	-	13
TGCGCCAGCAGTGAGTCGGGGGACACCCAGAAGCAGTACTTC	CASSESGDTQKQYF	TRBJ2-7	TRBV10-1	-	-	14
TGTGCCAGCAGCCTTTCGACCCCGCAGCCCCAGCATTTT	CASSLSTPQPQHF	TRBJ1-5	TRBV6-6	-	-	13
TGTGCCAGCAGCGTAGGGGCCGGGACAGGACCCTACGAGCAGTACTTC	CASSVGAGTGPYEQYF	TRBJ2-7	TRBV9	TRBD1	-	16
TGTGCCAGCAGTTTGGGGGGACAGAAGGGCAATGAGCAGTTCTTC	CASSLGGQKGNEQFF	TRBJ2-1	TRBV28	-	-	15
TGTGCCAGCATTGGCAGCTCCTACGAGCAGTACTTC	CASIGSSYEQYF	TRBJ2-7	TRBV28	-	-	12
TGTGCCAGCAGCTTGGGACTGGGGCAGTACTTC	CASSLGLGQYF	TRBJ2-7	TRBV5-4	-	-	11
TGTGCCAGCAGTTTATCATGGACTGAAGCTTTCTTT	CASSLSWTEAFF	TRBJ1-1	TRBV28	-	-	12
TGTGCCAGCAGCTTACGCCTGGTCCTGCGGGGGTCGAACACCGGGGAGCTGTTTTTT	CASSLRLVLRGSNTGELFF	TRBJ2-2	TRBV11-3	TRBD2	-	19
TGTGCCAGCAGCTTAGGAGATCTAGCGGGATTAGACGAGCAGTACTTC	CASSLGDLAGLDEQYF	TRBJ2-7	TRBV7-9	TRBD2	-	16
TGCGCCAGCAGCCCCACCACTAGCGCCCCAAACAATGAGCAGTTCTTC	CASSPTTSAPNNEQFF	TRBJ2-1	TRBV10-1	TRBD2	-	16
TGTGCCAGCAGCTTACCCCCAGGACCGGCAGGGCAAGAAAAACTGTTTTTT	CASSLPPGPAGQEKLFF	TRBJ1-4	TRBV7-8	-	-	17
TGTGCCAGCAGCCGAAGCCGGGACGGGTCCTACGAGCAGTACTTC	CASSRSRDGSYEQYF	TRBJ2-7	TRBV14	-	-	15
TGTGCCATCAGTGCGGGTGTAGCGGGAGTAGGCGGGGAGCTGTTTTTT	CAISAGVAGVGGELFF	TRBJ2-2	TRBV10-3	TRBD2	-	16
TGTGCCAGCAGCCACGACCTCCCTAGCGGGAGTGCCGGGGAGCTGTTTTTT	CASSHDLPSGSAGELFF	TRBJ2-2	TRBV11-2	TRBD2	-	17
TGCGCCAGCAGCCTTGGACAGGGGGGCACAGATACGCAGTATTTT	CASSLGQGGTDTQYF	TRBJ2-3	TRBV4-3	TRBD1	-	15
TGTGCCAGTAGTACCCTAGTGGCCAGCGGGAGATACAATGAGCAGTTCTTC	CASSTLVASGRYNEQFF	TRBJ2-1	TRBV19	TRBD2	-	17
TGTGCCAGCAGCTTAGGTCCCCAGCTTGGAGGGACAAAGGGAGAGACCCAGTACTTC	CASSLGPQLGGTKGETQYF	TRBJ2-5	TRBV7-2	-	-	19
TGTGCCAGCAGCTTAGTTCTAGGTGAGGGTGAGCAGTTCTTC	CASSLVLGEGEQFF	TRBJ2-1	TRBV11-3	-	-	14